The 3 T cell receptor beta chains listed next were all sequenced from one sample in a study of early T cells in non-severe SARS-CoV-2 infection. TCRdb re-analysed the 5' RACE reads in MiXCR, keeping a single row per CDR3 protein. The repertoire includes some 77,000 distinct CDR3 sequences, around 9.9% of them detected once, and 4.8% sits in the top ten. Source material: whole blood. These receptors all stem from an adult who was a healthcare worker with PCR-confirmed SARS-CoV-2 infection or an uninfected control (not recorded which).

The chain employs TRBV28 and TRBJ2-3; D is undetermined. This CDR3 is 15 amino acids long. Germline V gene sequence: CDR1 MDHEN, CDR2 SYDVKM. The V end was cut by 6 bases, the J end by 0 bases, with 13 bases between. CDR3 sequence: CASSTQLLSTDTQYF. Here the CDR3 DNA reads TGTGCCAGCAGCACACAGCTACTTAGCACAGATACGCAGTATTTT. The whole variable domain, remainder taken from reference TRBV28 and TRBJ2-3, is DVKVTQSSRYLVKRTGEKVFLECVQDMDHENMFWYRQDPGLGLRLIYFSYDVKMKEKGDIPEGYSVSREKKERFSLILESASTNQTSMYLCASSTQLLSTDTQYFGPGTRLTVL.

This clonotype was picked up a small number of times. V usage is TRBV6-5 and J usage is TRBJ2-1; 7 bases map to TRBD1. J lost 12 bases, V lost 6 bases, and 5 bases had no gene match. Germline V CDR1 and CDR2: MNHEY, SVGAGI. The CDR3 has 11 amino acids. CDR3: CASRYRGWQFF. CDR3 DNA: TGTGCCAGCAGATACAGGGGATGGCAGTTCTTC.

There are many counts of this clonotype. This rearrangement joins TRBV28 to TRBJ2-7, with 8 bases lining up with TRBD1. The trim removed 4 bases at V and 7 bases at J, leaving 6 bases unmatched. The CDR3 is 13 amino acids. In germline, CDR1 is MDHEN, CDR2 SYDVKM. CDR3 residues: CASSWTGSKEQYF. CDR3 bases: TGTGCCAGCAGTTGGACAGGGAGTAAGGAGCAGTACTTC.